This TCR beta chain is from a study of shared clonotypes between healthy human individuals. Findings and caveats of the study: Clonotype sharing across four donors was observed for about 5.2% of naive CD4 clonotypes. Apart from blood, nothing was sampled; tissue repertoires likely differ.

The repertoire was sequenced with immunoSEQ multiplex PCR; TCRdb's copy has only in-frame clones and lacks some. The table records some 2.4 million clones, approximately 93% of them present only once. About this clone: Its antigen is currently unknown.

Source material: naive CD4+ T cells from PBMCs. Specified subset: CD45RA+ positively selected. The source is a man younger than 30 in good health. Some clones in this sample may be carry-over from other donors' samples.

Here the CDR3 DNA reads TGTGCCAGCAGGGGATTGGGGCAGGGCAATCAGCCCCAGCATTTT. Its translation: CASRGLGQGNQPQHF. V gene TRBV28 combines with J gene TRBJ1-5; D may be TRBD1 (5 bases). The CDR3 consists of 15 residues. CDR1 MDHEN and CDR2 SYDVKM come from the germline V gene. V was pared by 6 bases and J by 2 bases, with 14 bases between.